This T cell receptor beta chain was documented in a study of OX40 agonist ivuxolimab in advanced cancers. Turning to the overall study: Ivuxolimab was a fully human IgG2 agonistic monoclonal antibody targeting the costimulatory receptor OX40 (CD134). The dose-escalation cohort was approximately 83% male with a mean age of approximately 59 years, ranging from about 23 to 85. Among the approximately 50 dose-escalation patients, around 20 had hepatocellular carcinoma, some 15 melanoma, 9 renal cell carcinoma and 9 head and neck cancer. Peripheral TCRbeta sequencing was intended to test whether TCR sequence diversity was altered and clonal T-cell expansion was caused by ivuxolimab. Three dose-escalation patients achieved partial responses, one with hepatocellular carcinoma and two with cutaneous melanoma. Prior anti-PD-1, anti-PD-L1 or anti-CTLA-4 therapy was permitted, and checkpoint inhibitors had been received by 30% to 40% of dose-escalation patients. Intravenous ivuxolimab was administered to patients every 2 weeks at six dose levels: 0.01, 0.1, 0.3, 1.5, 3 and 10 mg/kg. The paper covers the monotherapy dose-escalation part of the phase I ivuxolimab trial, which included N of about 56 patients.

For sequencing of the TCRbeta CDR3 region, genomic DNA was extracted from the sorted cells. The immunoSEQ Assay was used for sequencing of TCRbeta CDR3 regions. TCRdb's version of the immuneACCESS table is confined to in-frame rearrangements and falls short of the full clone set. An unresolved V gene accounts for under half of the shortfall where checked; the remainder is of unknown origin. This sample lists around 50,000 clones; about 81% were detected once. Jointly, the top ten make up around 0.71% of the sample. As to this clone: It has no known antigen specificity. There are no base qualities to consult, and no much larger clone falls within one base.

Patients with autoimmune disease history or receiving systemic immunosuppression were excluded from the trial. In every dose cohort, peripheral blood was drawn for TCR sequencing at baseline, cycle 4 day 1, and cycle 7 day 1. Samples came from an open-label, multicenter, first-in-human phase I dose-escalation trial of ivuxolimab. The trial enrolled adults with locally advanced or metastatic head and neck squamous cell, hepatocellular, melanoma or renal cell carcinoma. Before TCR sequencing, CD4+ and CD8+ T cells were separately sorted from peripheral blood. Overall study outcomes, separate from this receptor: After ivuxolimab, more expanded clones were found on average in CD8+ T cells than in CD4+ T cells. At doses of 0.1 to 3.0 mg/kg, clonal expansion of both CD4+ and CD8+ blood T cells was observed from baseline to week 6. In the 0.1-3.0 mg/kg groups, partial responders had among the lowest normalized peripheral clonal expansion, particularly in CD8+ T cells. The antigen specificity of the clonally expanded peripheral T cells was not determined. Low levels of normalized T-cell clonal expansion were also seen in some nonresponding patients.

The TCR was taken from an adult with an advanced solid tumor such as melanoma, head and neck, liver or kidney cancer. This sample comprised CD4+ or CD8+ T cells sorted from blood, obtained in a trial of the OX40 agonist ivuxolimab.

The CDR3 region: CASSTTASGTGHFYEQYF. The nucleotide sequence reads TGTGCCAGCAGTACAACGGCCTCCGGGACAGGGCATTTCTACGAGCAGTACTTC. Recombination linked TRBV28 to TRBJ2-7, with 9 bases in between that match TRBD1. After removal of 5 bases from V and 3 bases from J, the junction retains 17 bases not matched to a gene. Inclusive of the bounding cysteine and phenylalanine, the CDR3 is 18 residues long. Only CDR3 DNA remains: 54 bases, in frame from the first base. Based on the germline V gene, the CDR1 and CDR2 sequences are MDHEN and SYDVKM.